This T cell receptor beta chain was recovered during a study of cytomegalovirus exposure and HLA in healthy donors. It was with 60 Vbeta and 13 Jbeta primers that the PCR ran. This table comes from immunoSEQ multiplex PCR, and its TCRdb copy is limited to in-frame clones, with some not included. The table shows approximately 110,000 clones, with less than 75% occurring only once. The CDR3 totals 13 residues. Deletions cut 6 bases from V and 6 bases from J, with 12 bases between. Germline CDR1 and CDR2: KGHSH and LQKENI. This clone occurred a few times. The receptor was isolated from a middle-aged man in good health and CMV-seropositive. The material sequenced was PBMCs. The rearrangement links TRBV18 to TRBJ2-4; D perhaps matches TRBD2 (5 bases). The CDR3 here is CASSPSEGNIQYF. The CDR3, as DNA: TGTGCCAGCTCCCCCAGTGAGGGAAACATTCAGTACTTC. The full variable domain, its missing parts supplied by reference TRBV18 and TRBJ2-4, is NAGVMQNPRHLVRRRGQEARLRCSPMKGHSHVYWYRQLPEEGLKFMVYLQKENIIDESGMPKERFSAEFPKEGPSILRIQQVVRGDSAAYFCASSPSEGNIQYFGAGTRLSVL.